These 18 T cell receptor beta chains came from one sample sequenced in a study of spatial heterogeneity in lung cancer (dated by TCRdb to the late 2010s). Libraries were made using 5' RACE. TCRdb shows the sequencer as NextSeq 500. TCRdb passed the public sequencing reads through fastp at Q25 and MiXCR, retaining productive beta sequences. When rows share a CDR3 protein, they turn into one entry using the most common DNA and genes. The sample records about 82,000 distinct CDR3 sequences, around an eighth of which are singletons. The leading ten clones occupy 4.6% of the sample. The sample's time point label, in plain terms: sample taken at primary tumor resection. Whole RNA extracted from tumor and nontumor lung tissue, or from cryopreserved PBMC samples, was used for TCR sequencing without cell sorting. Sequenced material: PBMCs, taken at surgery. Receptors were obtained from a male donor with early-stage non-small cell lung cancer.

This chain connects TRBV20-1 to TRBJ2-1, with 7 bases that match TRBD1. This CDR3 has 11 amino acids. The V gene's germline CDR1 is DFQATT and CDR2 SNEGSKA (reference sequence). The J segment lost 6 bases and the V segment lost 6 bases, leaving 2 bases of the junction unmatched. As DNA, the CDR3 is TGCAGTGCCTACAGGGGCAATGAGCAGTTCTTC. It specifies CSAYRGNEQFF.

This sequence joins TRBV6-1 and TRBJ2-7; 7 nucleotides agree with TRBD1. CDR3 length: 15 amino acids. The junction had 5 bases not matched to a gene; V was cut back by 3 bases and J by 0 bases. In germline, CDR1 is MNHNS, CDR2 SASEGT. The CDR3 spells CASSETGYNSYEQYF. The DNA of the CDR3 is TGTGCCAGCAGTGAGACAGGGTACAACTCCTACGAGCAGTACTTC.

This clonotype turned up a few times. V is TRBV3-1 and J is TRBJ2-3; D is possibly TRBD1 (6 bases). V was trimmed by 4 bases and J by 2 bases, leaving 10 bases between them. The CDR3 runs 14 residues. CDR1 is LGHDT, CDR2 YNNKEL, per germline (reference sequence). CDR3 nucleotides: TGTGCCAGCAGCCGGGACATCCTCACAGATACGCAGTATTTT. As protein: CASSRDILTDTQYF.

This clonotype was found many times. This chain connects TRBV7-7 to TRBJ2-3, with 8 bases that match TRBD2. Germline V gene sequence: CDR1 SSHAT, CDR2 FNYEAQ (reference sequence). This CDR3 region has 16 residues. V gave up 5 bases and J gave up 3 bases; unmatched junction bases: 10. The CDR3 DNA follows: TGTGCCAGCAGCCCCCGGGTAGCGGGGTTGACAGATACGCAGTATTTT. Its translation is CASSPRVAGLTDTQYF.

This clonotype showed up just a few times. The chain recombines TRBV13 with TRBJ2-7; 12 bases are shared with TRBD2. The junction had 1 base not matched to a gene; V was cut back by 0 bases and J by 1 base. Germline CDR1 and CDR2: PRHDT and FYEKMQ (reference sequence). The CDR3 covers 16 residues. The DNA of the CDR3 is TGTGCCAGCAGCTTAGGACTAGCGGGGGGATCCTACGAGCAGTACTTC. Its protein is CASSLGLAGGSYEQYF.

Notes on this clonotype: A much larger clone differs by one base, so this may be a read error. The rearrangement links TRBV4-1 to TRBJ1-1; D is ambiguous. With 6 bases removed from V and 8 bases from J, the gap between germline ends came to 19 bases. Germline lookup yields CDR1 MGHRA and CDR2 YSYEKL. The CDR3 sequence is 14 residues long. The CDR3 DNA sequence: TGCGCCAGCAGTCCCTGGGATCTCGGCGGGGAAGCTTTCTTT. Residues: CASSPWDLGGEAFF.

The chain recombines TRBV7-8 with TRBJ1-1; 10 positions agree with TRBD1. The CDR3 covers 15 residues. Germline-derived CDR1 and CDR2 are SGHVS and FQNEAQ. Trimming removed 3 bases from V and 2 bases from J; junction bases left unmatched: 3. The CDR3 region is CASSFGTGVNTEAFF. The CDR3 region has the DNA TGTGCCAGCAGCTTCGGGACAGGGGTCAACACTGAAGCTTTCTTT.

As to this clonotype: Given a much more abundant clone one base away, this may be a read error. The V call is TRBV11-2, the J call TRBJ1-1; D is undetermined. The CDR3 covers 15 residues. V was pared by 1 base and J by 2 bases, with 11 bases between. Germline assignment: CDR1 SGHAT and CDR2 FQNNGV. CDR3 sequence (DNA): TGTGCCAGCAGCTTAGGGCCAGAGGTTAACACTGAAGCTTTCTTT. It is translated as CASSLGPEVNTEAFF.

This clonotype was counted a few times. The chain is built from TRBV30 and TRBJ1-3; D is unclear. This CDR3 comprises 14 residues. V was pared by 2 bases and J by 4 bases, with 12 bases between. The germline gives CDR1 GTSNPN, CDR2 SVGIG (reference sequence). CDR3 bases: TGTGCCTGGAGTTCTACCTTTGGCGGAAACACCATATATTTT. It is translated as CAWSSTFGGNTIYF. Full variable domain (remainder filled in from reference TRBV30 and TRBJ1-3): SQTIHQWPATLVQPVGSPLSLECTVEGTSNPNLYWYRQAAGRGLQLLFYSVGIGQISSEVPQNLSASRPQDRQFILSSKKLLLSDSGFYLCAWSSTFGGNTIYFGEGSWLTVV.

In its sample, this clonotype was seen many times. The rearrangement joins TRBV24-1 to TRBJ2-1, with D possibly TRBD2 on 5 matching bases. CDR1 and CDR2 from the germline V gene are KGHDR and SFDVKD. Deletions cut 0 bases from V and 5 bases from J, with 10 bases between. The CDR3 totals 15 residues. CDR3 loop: CATSDLLSANNEQFF. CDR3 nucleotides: TGTGCCACCAGTGATTTGCTTAGCGCAAACAATGAGCAGTTCTTC.

CDR3 protein: CASRPGDRPPDTQYF. The CDR3 DNA is TGCGCCAGCAGGCCAGGGGACAGGCCTCCAGATACGCAGTATTTT. The J gene is TRBJ2-3, the V gene TRBV5-1, with 8 bases that match TRBD1. Germline assignment: CDR1 SGHRS and CDR2 YFSETQ. V lost 5 bases, J lost 4 bases, and 9 bases stayed unmatched. There are 15 residues in the CDR3.

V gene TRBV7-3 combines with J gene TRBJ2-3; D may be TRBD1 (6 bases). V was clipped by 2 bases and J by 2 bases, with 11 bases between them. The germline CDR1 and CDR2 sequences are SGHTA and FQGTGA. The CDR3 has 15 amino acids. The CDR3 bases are TGTGCCAGCAGCTTACAGGGGACCCACACAGATACGCAGTATTTT. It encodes CASSLQGTHTDTQYF.

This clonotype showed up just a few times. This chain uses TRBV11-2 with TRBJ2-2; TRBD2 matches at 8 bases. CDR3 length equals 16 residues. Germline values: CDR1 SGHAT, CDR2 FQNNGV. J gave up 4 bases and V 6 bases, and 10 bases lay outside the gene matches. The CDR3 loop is CASRSTAGGGTGELFF. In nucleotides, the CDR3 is TGTGCCAGCAGGTCCACGGCGGGGGGTGGCACCGGGGAGCTGTTTTTT.

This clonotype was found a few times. The DNA for the CDR3 is TGCAGCGTTGTGAAAGACCCCGGGGATGAGCAGTTCTTC. This gives the protein CSVVKDPGDEQFF. This chain uses TRBV29-1 with TRBJ2-1; D might be TRBD2 (5 bases). CDR3 length equals 13 residues. Germline V gene lookup returns CDR1 SQVTM and CDR2 ANQGSEA. V was shortened by 4 bases and J by 8 bases, with 15 bases between the two germline ends.

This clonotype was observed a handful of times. The CDR3 sequence is CASRRDRVVVTQYF. DNA for the CDR3: TGTGCCAGCAGACGGGACAGGGTTGTTGTTACGCAGTATTTT. The chain combines TRBV6-1 with TRBJ2-3; 9 positions match TRBD1. The CDR3 is made up of 14 amino acids. Germline trimming cut 6 bases from V and 8 bases from J; bases unmatched to any gene: 9. CDR1 and CDR2 from the germline V gene are MNHNS and SASEGT.

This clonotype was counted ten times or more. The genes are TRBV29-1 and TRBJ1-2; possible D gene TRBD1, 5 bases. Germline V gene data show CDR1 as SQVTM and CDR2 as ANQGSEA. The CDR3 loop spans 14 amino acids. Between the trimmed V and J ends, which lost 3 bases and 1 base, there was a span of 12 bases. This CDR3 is CSVDSGRGNYGYTF. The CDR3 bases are TGCAGCGTTGATAGCGGGAGGGGTAACTATGGCTACACCTTC.

CDR3 bases: TGCAGCGGCAGGACAGGGATAGTTGGCGAGCAGTACTTC. It is translated as CSGRTGIVGEQYF. The chain has TRBV29-1 and TRBJ2-7; 8 bases are shared with TRBD1. Germline CDR1 is SQVTM and CDR2 is ANQGSEA. V lost 7 bases, J lost 6 bases, and 11 bases stayed unmatched. This CDR3 has 13 residues.

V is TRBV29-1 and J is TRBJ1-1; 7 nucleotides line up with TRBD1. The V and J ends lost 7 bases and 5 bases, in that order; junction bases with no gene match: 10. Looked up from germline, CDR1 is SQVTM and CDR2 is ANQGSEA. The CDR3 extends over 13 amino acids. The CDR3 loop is CSALQGDWTEAFF. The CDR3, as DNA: TGCAGCGCCCTCCAGGGGGACTGGACTGAAGCTTTCTTT.